This entry lists 15 T cell receptor beta chains sequenced from one sample in a study of beta chain features in type 1 diabetes (dated by TCRdb to the late 2010s). Library preparation employed the immunoSEQ multiplex PCR assay. The entire isolated RNA was reverse transcribed using the High Capacity cDNA Reverse Transcription Kit, and thus expressed TCRB transcripts were sequenced. Held by TCRdb, this immuneACCESS table contains in-frame sequences only and omits some clones. Under half of the omission traces to an unresolved V gene where checked; the cause of the rest is unknown. In this sample the table shows about 360,000 clones, over 10% of which occur a single time. The ten largest clones add up to about 0.017% of the sample. Input material: naive CD4+ T cells from blood. The meaning of the sample's cell subset or site label: true naive CD4+ T cells. The receptors were sampled from a young man in good health.

Many counts were recorded for this clone. The chain has TRBV5-4 and TRBJ2-7, with D possibly matching TRBD1 (5 bases). Germline CDR1 is SGHNT and CDR2 is YYREEE (reference sequence). Trimming shortened V by 0 bases and J by 4 bases, and 11 bases separated the two germline ends. The CDR3 consists of 14 residues. The CDR3 DNA is TGTGCCAGCAGCTTGGCAGGGTCTGGTTACGAGCAGTACTTC. Protein product: CASSLAGSGYEQYF.

This clone occurred a few times. The chain links TRBV15 to TRBJ1-5; D gene ambiguous. The CDR3 covers 16 residues. V was trimmed by 0 bases and J by 1 base, leaving 10 bases between them. From germline, CDR1 is LNHNV and CDR2 YYDKDF (reference sequence). The CDR3 loop is CATSRDRLRSNQPQHF. The DNA for the CDR3 is TGTGCCACCAGCAGAGATCGACTCCGAAGCAATCAGCCCCAGCATTTT.

Notes on this clone: Other DNA sequences in the same sample also yield this CDR3. V usage is TRBV7-3 and J usage is TRBJ2-1; D not resolved. This CDR3 is 15 amino acids long. Germline V CDR1 and CDR2: SGHTA, FQGTGA. Between the trimmed V and J ends, which lost 3 bases and 0 bases, there was a span of 9 bases. The CDR3 spells CASSLIPSSYNEQFF. In DNA, the CDR3 is TGTGCCAGCAGCTTGATCCCTAGCTCCTACAATGAGCAGTTCTTC.

This clone has just a few counts. The chain couples TRBV6-5 to TRBJ2-3; weak D call: TRBD2 (5 bases). Germline V lookup: CDR1 MNHEY, CDR2 SVGAGI. The CDR3 runs 15 residues. Trimming pared 6 bases from V and 2 bases from J, leaving 15 bases between. The CDR3 is CASSYLSGNTDTQYF. The CDR3 coding sequence is TGTGCCAGCAGCTACCTCTCCGGGAACACAGATACGCAGTATTTT.

This sequence joins TRBV6-6 and TRBJ2-1; D may be TRBD1 (6 bases). The V end lost 6 bases, the J end lost 3 bases, and 9 bases lay between the germline ends. This CDR3 has 13 amino acids. Germline V gene data show CDR1 as MNHNY and CDR2 as SVGAGI (reference sequence). The CDR3 sequence is CASSGQHYNEQFF. CDR3 in DNA: TGTGCCAGCAGCGGACAGCACTACAATGAGCAGTTCTTC.

The chain uses TRBV9 and TRBJ1-6; maybe TRBD1 (5 bases). Trimming cost V 0 bases and J 10 bases, with 8 bases left between them. The CDR3 consists of 13 residues. Germline loops: CDR1 SGDLS, CDR2 YYNGEE. The CDR3 nucleotides read TGTGCCAGCAGCGTAGTGGGGGGATCACCCCTCCACTTT. As protein: CASSVVGGSPLHF.

This clone was observed a handful of times. V usage is TRBV18 and J usage is TRBJ1-2, with D tentatively TRBD1 (5 bases). The CDR3 covers 14 residues. The V gene lost 6 bases and the J gene lost 7 bases, with 18 bases spanning the gap. Looked up from germline, CDR1 is KGHSH and CDR2 is LQKENI. The CDR3 region has the DNA TGTGCCAGCTCTACCGGGACTGGAGATCGTGGCTACACCTTC. Protein: CASSTGTGDRGYTF. The whole variable domain, remainder taken from reference TRBV18 and TRBJ1-2, is NAGVMQNPRHLVRRRGQEARLRCSPMKGHSHVYWYRQLPEEGLKFMVYLQKENIIDESGMPKERFSAEFPKEGPSILRIQQVVRGDSAAYFCASSTGTGDRGYTFGSGTRLTVV.

The chain recombines TRBV28 with TRBJ1-4; possible D gene TRBD1, 5 bases. Germline V gene sequence: CDR1 MDHEN, CDR2 SYDVKM. CDR3 size: 13 residues. Trimming shortened V by 3 bases and J by 10 bases, and 12 bases separated the two germline ends. The CDR3 reads CASSFGAGRKLFF. CDR3 in DNA: TGTGCCAGCAGTTTTGGGGCAGGGCGAAAACTGTTTTTT.

The J gene is TRBJ2-7, the V gene TRBV30; 12 bases are a match to TRBD2. The CDR3 sequence is 14 residues long. V lost 1 base to trimming and J lost 6 bases; unmatched junction nucleotides: 4. CDR1 GTSNPN and CDR2 SVGIG come from the germline V gene (reference sequence). CDR3 residues: CAWSGVLAGGEQYF. The CDR3 bases are TGTGCCTGGAGTGGGGTACTAGCGGGAGGCGAGCAGTACTTC.

This clone was counted between two and nine times. The genes are TRBV28 and TRBJ2-7; 7 bases agree with TRBD2. V was pared by 2 bases and J by 3 bases, with 7 bases of the junction left unmatched. CDR1 and CDR2 (germline): MDHEN, SYDVKM. CDR3 length: 15 amino acids. For the CDR3, the DNA is TGTGCCAGCAGTTTAATGTCCAGGGAGGGCTACGAGCAGTACTTC. Protein product: CASSLMSREGYEQYF.

This clone was observed a few times. V gene TRBV28 combines with J gene TRBJ2-5; no clear D gene. The germline V gene has CDR1 MDHEN and CDR2 SYDVKM. The CDR3 extends over 12 amino acids. V was trimmed by 7 bases and J by 5 bases, leaving 11 bases between them. The CDR3 coding sequence is TGTGCCAGCAACGGTCTCGGGGAGACCCAGTACTTC. Its translation: CASNGLGETQYF.

This chain's CDR3 is CASSTRAGDEQFF. CDR3 nucleotides: TGTGCCAGTAGTACCCGGGCGGGGGACGAGCAGTTCTTC. This chain joins TRBV19 and TRBJ2-1; 7 bases fit TRBD2. With 4 bases clipped from V and 10 bases from J, the junction kept 7 bases outside the gene matches. Germline V gives CDR1 LNHDA, CDR2 SQIVND (reference sequence). This CDR3 spans 13 amino acids.

The chain is built from TRBV6-6 and TRBJ2-3, with 10 nucleotides matching TRBD2. The germline V gene encodes CDR1 MNHNY and CDR2 SVGAGI (reference sequence). CDR3 length: 16 amino acids. Unmatched junction bases numbered 8, after V lost 6 bases and J lost 2 bases. CDR3: CASRPLAGAFTDTQYF. As DNA, the CDR3 is TGTGCCAGCAGGCCCCTAGCGGGGGCTTTCACAGATACGCAGTATTTT.

The chain recombines TRBV9 with TRBJ2-2; 10 bases match TRBD2. Germline assignment: CDR1 SGDLS and CDR2 YYNGEE. The CDR3 has 18 residues. The J segment lost 3 bases and the V segment lost 4 bases, leaving 12 bases of the junction unmatched. Here the CDR3 reads CASSTSSSGRTHTGELFF. The CDR3 bases are TGTGCCAGCAGCACCTCCTCTAGCGGGAGAACGCACACCGGGGAGCTGTTTTTT.

In regard to this clone: The sample carries other DNA sequences with the same CDR3. This sequence joins TRBV9 and TRBJ1-1; D is perhaps TRBD1 (6 bases). Trimming pared 2 bases from V and 2 bases from J, leaving 10 bases between. Germline-derived CDR1 and CDR2 are SGDLS and YYNGEE. This CDR3 contains 14 residues. CDR3 loop: CASSVGQLNTEAFF. Written as DNA, the CDR3 is TGTGCCAGCAGCGTCGGACAGCTCAACACTGAAGCTTTCTTT.